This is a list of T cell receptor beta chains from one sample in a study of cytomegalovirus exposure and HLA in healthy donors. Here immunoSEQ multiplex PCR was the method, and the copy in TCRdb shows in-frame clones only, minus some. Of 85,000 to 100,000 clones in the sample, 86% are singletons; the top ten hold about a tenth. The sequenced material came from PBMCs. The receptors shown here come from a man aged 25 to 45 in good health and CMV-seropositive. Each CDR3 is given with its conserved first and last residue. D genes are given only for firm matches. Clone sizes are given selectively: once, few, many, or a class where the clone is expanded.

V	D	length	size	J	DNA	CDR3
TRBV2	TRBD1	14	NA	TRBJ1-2	TGTGCCAGTGCTGGAGGGACAGGGAACTATGGCTACACCTTC	CASAGGTGNYGYTF
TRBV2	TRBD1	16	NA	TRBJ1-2	TGTGCCAGCGAAGGGACAGGGGGACAGACTAACTATGGCTACACCTTC	CASEGTGGQTNYGYTF
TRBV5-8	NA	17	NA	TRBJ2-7	TGTGCCAGCAGCTTCGGTATAGGGGCATTGACCGGCTACGAGCAGTACTTC	CASSFGIGALTGYEQYF
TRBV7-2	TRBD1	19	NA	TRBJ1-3	TGTGCCAGCAGCTTAGTTATAACAGGGGCGCCCATCTCTGGAAACACCATATATTTT	CASSLVITGAPISGNTIYF
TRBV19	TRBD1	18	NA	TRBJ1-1	TGTGCCAGTAGTATAGTAGGCTGGGGACAGGCACAGAACACTGAAGCTTTCTTT	CASSIVGWGQAQNTEAFF
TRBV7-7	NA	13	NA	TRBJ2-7	TGTGCTAGCAGCTTGTCAGGGGACTACGAGCAGTACTTC	CASSLSGDYEQYF
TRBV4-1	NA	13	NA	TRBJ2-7	TGCGCCAGCAGCCCAGACCCGGGAGACGAGCAGTACTTC	CASSPDPGDEQYF
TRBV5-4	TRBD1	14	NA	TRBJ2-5	TGTGCCAGCAGCCCCGGACAGGGTCGGGAGACCCAGTACTTC	CASSPGQGRETQYF
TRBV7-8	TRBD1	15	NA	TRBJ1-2	TGTGCCAGCAGCTCAGGACAGGGGAGAAACTATGGCTACACCTTC	CASSSGQGRNYGYTF
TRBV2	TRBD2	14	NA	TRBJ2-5	TGTGCCAGCAGTGCGAGCGGGGGCCAAGAGACCCAGTACTTC	CASSASGGQETQYF
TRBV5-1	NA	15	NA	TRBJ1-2	TGCGCCAGCAGCTTGGCGGCCGAAGCGGTCTATGGCTACACCTTC	CASSLAAEAVYGYTF
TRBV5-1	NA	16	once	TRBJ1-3	TGCGCCAGCAGACCCCAGCCAGGCGTCGAGGGAAACACCATATATTTT	CASRPQPGVEGNTIYF
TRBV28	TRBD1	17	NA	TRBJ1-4	TGTGCCAGCAGGCAGGGGGGCGCCCTGACAACTAATGAAAAACTGTTTTTT	CASRQGGALTTNEKLFF
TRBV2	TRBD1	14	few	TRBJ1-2	TGTGCCAGCAGTGAGCAGGGGGGAAACTATGGCTACACCTTC	CASSEQGGNYGYTF
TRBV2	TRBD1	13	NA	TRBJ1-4	TGTGCCACCTCCGGGACAGGGAATGAAAAACTGTTTTTT	CATSGTGNEKLFF
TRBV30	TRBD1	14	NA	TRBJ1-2	TGTGCCTGGAGTCCGGGACAGGGGGCAGTTGGCTACACCTTC	CAWSPGQGAVGYTF
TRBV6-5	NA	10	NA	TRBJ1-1	TGTGCCAGCGGGAGGCAAGAAGCTTTCTTT	CASGRQEAFF
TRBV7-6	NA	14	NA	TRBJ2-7	TGTGCCAGCGCCATGGGGGCAGGAGCATACGAGCAGTACTTC	CASAMGAGAYEQYF
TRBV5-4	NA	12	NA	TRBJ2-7	TGTGCCAGCAGTTCTCCTAGCTACGAGCAGTACTTC	CASSSPSYEQYF
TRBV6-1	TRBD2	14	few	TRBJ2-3	TGTGCCGCGGGGGGTAGCGGGGCTATAGATACGCAGTATTTT	CAAGGSGAIDTQYF
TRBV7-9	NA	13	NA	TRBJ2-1	TGTGCCAGCAGCTTCGCGCTAGACAATGAGCAGTTCTTC	CASSFALDNEQFF
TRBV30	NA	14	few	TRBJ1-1	TGTGCCTGGAGTTTGGTCGGGGGGAACACTGAAGCTTTCTTT	CAWSLVGGNTEAFF
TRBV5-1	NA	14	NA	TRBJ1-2	TGCGCCAGCAGCTTGGGGCAGGTGGCTGAGGGCTACACCTTC	CASSLGQVAEGYTF
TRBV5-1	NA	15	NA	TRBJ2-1	TGCGCCAGCAGCTTCGGGGGGCTTGCCTACAATGAGCAGTTCTTC	CASSFGGLAYNEQFF
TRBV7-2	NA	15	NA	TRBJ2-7	TGTGCCAGCAGCTTAGCGCTGTTCAGCTCCTACGAGCAGTACTTC	CASSLALFSSYEQYF
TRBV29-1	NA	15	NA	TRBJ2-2	TGCAGCGTTGAGGGGGGATGGGTTGGCACCGGGGAGCTGTTTTTT	CSVEGGWVGTGELFF
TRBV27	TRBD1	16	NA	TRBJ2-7	TGTGCCAGCAGTCTCCGACGGACAGGGTCCCCCTACGAGCAGTACTTC	CASSLRRTGSPYEQYF
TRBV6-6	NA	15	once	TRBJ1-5	TGTGCCAGCAGCCATATCGCCGACAGTAATCAGCCCCAGCATTTT	CASSHIADSNQPQHF
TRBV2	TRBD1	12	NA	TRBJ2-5	TGTGCCAGCACGGGACAGGCCGAGACCCAGTACTTC	CASTGQAETQYF
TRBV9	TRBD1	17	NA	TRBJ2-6	TGTGCCAGCAGCATCCGGACAGGGCTAGCAGGGGCCAACGTCCTGACTTTC	CASSIRTGLAGANVLTF
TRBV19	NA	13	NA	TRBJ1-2	TGTGCCAGTAGCCAGGGGACTAACTATGGCTACACCTTC	CASSQGTNYGYTF
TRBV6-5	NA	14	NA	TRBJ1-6	TGTGCCAGCAGTTCCCGAGGAGTTAATTCACCCCTCCACTTT	CASSSRGVNSPLHF
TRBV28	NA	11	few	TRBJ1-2	TGTGCCAGCCTTGGCCTCTATGGCTACACCTTC	CASLGLYGYTF
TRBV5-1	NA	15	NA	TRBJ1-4	TGCGCCAGCAGCGCCGTCGGGGAGTTTAATGAAAAACTGTTTTTT	CASSAVGEFNEKLFF
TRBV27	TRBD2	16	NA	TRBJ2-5	TGTGCCAGCAGTTCGCCTGGGGCAGCGGGACAAGAGACCCAGTACTTC	CASSSPGAAGQETQYF
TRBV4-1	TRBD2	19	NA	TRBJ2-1	TGCGCCAGCAGCCTTTATGAACCCACTAGCGGAGGCTCCTACAATGAGCAGTTCTTC	CASSLYEPTSGGSYNEQFF
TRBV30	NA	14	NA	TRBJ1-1	TGTGCCTGGAGTCGGTCACAGGGTGGTACTGAAGCTTTCTTT	CAWSRSQGGTEAFF
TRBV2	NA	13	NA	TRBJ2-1	TGTGCCAGCAGTGAGTGGCAGTACAATGAGCAGTTCTTC	CASSEWQYNEQFF
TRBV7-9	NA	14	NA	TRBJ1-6	TGTGCCAGCAGCTTATCCCCCAGAAATTCACCCCTCCACTTT	CASSLSPRNSPLHF
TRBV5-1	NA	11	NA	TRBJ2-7	TGCGCCAGCGCCTTCCAGTCCGAGCAGTACTTC	CASAFQSEQYF
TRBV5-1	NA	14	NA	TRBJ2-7	TGCGCCAGCAGCTCCCCGGGTCCCCCCTACGAGCAGTACTTC	CASSSPGPPYEQYF
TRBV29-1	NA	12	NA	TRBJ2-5	TGCAGCGTTGCCAGGGCCAAAGAGACCCAGTACTTC	CSVARAKETQYF
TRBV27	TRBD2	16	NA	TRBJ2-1	TGTGCCAGCAGTAAGTTAGTTAGCGGGAGGTACAATGAGCAGTTCTTC	CASSKLVSGRYNEQFF
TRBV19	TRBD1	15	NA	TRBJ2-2	TGTGCCAGTAGCCGGGGGACAGGGGACACCGGGGAGCTGTTTTTT	CASSRGTGDTGELFF
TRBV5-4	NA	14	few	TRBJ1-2	TGTGCCAGCAGCTTGGGGCAAAGAAACTATGGCTACACCTTC	CASSLGQRNYGYTF
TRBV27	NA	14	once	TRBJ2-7	TGTGCCAGCGGTCCCACGGGGATATCCTACGAGCAGTACTTC	CASGPTGISYEQYF
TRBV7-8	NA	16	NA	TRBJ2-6	TGTGCCAGCAGCTTAGCCAGGGTATCTGGGGCCAACGTCCTGACTTTC	CASSLARVSGANVLTF
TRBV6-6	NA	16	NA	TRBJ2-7	TGCGCCAGCAGGCCAAACACAGGGTGGGGTCGCTACGAGCAGTACTTC	CASRPNTGWGRYEQYF
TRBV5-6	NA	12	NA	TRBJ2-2	TGTGCCAGCGGGGGCCAACCCGGGGAGCTGTTTTTT	CASGGQPGELFF
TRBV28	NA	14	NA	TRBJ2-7	TGTGCCAGCAGTTACAGAGGACAGCCCAACGAGCAGTACTTC	CASSYRGQPNEQYF
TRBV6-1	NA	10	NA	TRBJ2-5	TGTGCCAGCAGTGTTCCGGCCCAGTACTTC	CASSVPAQYF
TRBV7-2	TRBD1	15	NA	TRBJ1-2	TGTGCCAGCAGCTTACGACAGGGGGCCAACTATGGCTACACCTTC	CASSLRQGANYGYTF
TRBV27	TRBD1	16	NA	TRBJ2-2	TGTGCCAGCAGCTCTCCCCGGACAGGGGATTCCGGGGAGCTGTTTTTT	CASSSPRTGDSGELFF
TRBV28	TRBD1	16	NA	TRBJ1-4	TGTGCCAGCAGTTTAAGGGACAGTGCAACTAATGAAAAACTGTTTTTT	CASSLRDSATNEKLFF
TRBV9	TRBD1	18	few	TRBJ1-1	TGTGCCAGCAGCGTAGGTGTCAGGGGGCGAAGTGGGGGCACTGAAGCTTTCTTT	CASSVGVRGRSGGTEAFF